What follows are 28 T cell receptor beta chains derived from one specimen sequenced in a study of blood T cell repertoires in COVID-19. Generated by immunoSEQ multiplex PCR, the TCRdb table keeps only in-frame clones and is missing some. This sample has around 450,000 clones; about 89% occur once, and the top ten carry roughly 4.3%. Sequencing used peripheral blood. These receptor sequences come from a woman aged 25 to 45 with acute or convalescent COVID-19.

J is TRBJ1-2 and V is TRBV6-6, with a possible D match to TRBD1 (6 bases). There are 14 residues in the CDR3. From germline, CDR1 is MNHNY and CDR2 SVGAGI (reference sequence). V lost 0 bases, J lost 8 bases, and 13 bases lay in between. In nucleotides, the CDR3 is TGTGCCAGCAGTTACTCCGCCAGGGGAGAGGGCTACACCTTC. Residues: CASSYSARGEGYTF.

The J gene is TRBJ1-2, the V gene TRBV14; perhaps TRBD1 as D (5 bases). V was trimmed by 4 bases and J by 3 bases, leaving 15 bases between them. From germline, CDR1 is SGHDN and CDR2 FVKESK. CDR3 length equals 15 residues. The CDR3, as DNA: TGTGCCAGCAGCCGCAGGGTGTTCAAGGACTATGGCTACACCTTC. Amino acids: CASSRRVFKDYGYTF.

The chain recombines TRBV3-1 (or the pseudogene TRBV3-2) with TRBJ2-5, with D perhaps TRBD2 (7 bases). From germline, CDR1 is LGHDT and CDR2 YNNKEL (reference sequence). CDR3 length equals 15 residues. Trimming pared 2 bases from V and 7 bases from J, leaving 17 bases between. CDR3 coding DNA: TGTGCCAGCAGCCAACAGCCCGGGGGGCGGGGGACCCAGTACTTC. It encodes CASSQQPGGRGTQYF.

V and J are TRBV6-1 and TRBJ2-3; D unclear. From germline, CDR1 is MNHNS and CDR2 SASEGT. Trimming stripped 3 bases from V and 6 bases from J, with 7 bases between. There are 12 residues in the CDR3. The CDR3 sequence: CASSDPADTQYF. The CDR3 DNA reads as TGTGCCAGCAGTGATCCCGCGGATACGCAGTATTTT.

The chain links TRBV19 to TRBJ1-2, with unresolved D. CDR1 is LNHDA, CDR2 SQIVND, per germline (reference sequence). The CDR3 has 17 amino acids. Trimming cost V 1 base and J 2 bases, with 17 bases left between them. The CDR3 reads CASSIVGSELENYGYTF. The CDR3 coding sequence is TGTGCCAGTAGTATAGTAGGGAGCGAACTGGAAAACTATGGCTACACCTTC. Full variable domain (outside the CDR3, taken from reference TRBV19 and TRBJ1-2): DGGITQSPKYLFRKEGQNVTLSCEQNLNHDAMYWYRQDPGQGLRLIYYSQIVNDFQKGDIAEGYSVSREKKESFPLTVTSAQKNPTAFYLCASSIVGSELENYGYTFGSGTRLTVV.

This sequence joins TRBV10-1 and TRBJ2-5; TRBD1 matches at 8 bases. Germline trimming cut 5 bases from V and 5 bases from J; bases unmatched to any gene: 10. The CDR3 covers 15 residues. Germline assignment: CDR1 WNHNN and CDR2 SYGVQD (reference sequence). The CDR3 protein is CASSPVGRGRETQYF. Here the CDR3 DNA reads TGCGCCAGCAGTCCCGTCGGCAGGGGGCGGGAGACCCAGTACTTC.

The V and J genes are TRBV11-2 and TRBJ2-7; 7 positions match TRBD1. CDR3 length: 12 amino acids. The J segment lost 2 bases and the V segment lost 5 bases, leaving 0 bases of the junction unmatched. Germline-derived CDR1 and CDR2 are SGHAT and FQNNGV. DNA for the CDR3: TGTGCCAGCAGCGGGACAGCCTACGAGCAGTACTTC. It codes for CASSGTAYEQYF.

V usage is TRBV6-1 and J usage is TRBJ1-5; unclear D gene. V was pared by 5 bases and J by 6 bases, with 11 bases between. This CDR3 is built from 13 residues. Germline V gene data show CDR1 as MNHNS and CDR2 as SASEGT. CDR3 loop: CASSLSLSQPQHF. The CDR3 coding sequence is TGTGCCAGCAGTTTGTCCCTGAGTCAGCCCCAGCATTTT.

The J gene is TRBJ2-7, the V gene TRBV24-1; possible D gene TRBD1, 6 bases. This CDR3 is 13 amino acids long. V was shortened by 3 bases and J by 6 bases, with 11 bases between the two germline ends. The germline CDR1 and CDR2 sequences are KGHDR and SFDVKD. CDR3 amino acids: CATSDTTGFEQYF. CDR3 nucleotide sequence: TGTGCCACCAGTGATACAACAGGGTTCGAGCAGTACTTC.

In DNA form, the CDR3 reads TGCGCCAGCAGCCTTAGGACTAGCGCTTACAATGAGCAGTTCTTC. This translates into CASSLRTSAYNEQFF. The genes are TRBV4-1 and TRBJ2-1; 9 bases map to TRBD2. This CDR3 is built from 15 residues. Trimming at V came to 4 bases and at J to 4 bases, leaving 5 bases not matched to a gene. Germline V gives CDR1 MGHRA, CDR2 YSYEKL.

V and J are TRBV27 and TRBJ2-1; 7 nucleotides line up with TRBD1. The V gene end was trimmed by 7 bases and the J gene end by 9 bases; junction bases not matched to a gene: 12. Germline V gene sequence: CDR1 MNHEY, CDR2 SMNVEV (reference sequence). The CDR3 contains 14 residues. The CDR3 DNA reads as TGTGCCAGCACCTCGAGGGATTCAGGGGGTGAGCAGTTCTTC. Translated, it gives CASTSRDSGGEQFF.

This chain connects TRBV28 to TRBJ2-3; 7 bases line up with TRBD1. J was trimmed by 3 bases and V by 3 bases; bases with no gene match: 6. This CDR3 has 15 amino acids. In germline, CDR1 is MDHEN, CDR2 SYDVKM. In DNA, the CDR3 is TGTGCCAGCAGTTTTCCGGACAGGAGGACAGATACGCAGTATTTT. Residues: CASSFPDRRTDTQYF.

The rearrangement uses TRBV19 and TRBJ1-2, with TRBD1 matching over 7 bases. This CDR3 comprises 17 residues. J was trimmed by 0 bases and V by 9 bases; bases with no gene match: 16. Germline CDR1 and CDR2: LNHDA and SQIVND (reference sequence). CDR3 DNA sequence: TGTGCCAGCTGGGGGACTGACAGGGAACAAGCTAACTATGGCTACACCTTC. This gives the protein CASWGTDREQANYGYTF.

CDR3 loop: CASSYRRDRYNEQFF. The CDR3, as DNA: TGTGCCAGCAGTTATCGGCGGGATCGCTACAATGAGCAGTTCTTC. The J gene is TRBJ2-1, the V gene TRBV6-5; D is perhaps TRBD2 (6 bases). Trimming took 3 bases from V and 3 from J, leaving 12 bases between them. There are 15 residues in the CDR3. Germline V gene lookup returns CDR1 MNHEY and CDR2 SVGAGI.

The rearrangement links TRBV6-1 to TRBJ1-5; D might be TRBD1 (5 bases). Germline CDR1 reads MNHNS; CDR2 reads SASEGT. This CDR3 region has 12 residues. V was shortened by 0 bases and J by 9 bases, with 6 bases between the two germline ends. CDR3: CASSEARGPQHF. Written as DNA, the CDR3 is TGTGCCAGCAGTGAAGCTAGGGGGCCCCAGCATTTT.

In this sample, this clone turned up once. This rearrangement joins TRBV12-3 or TRBV12-4 to TRBJ1-2; D ambiguous. V was trimmed by 5 bases and J by 3 bases, leaving 7 bases between them. The CDR3 length is 12 residues. The CDR3 DNA follows: TGTGCCAGCAGTAGGACTTACTATGGCTACACCTTC. Amino acid sequence: CASSRTYYGYTF.

In nucleotides, the CDR3 is TGTGCCAGCGCTACAGGGTTTGTAGTGCGGGCTGAAGCTTTCTTT. This codes for CASATGFVVRAEAFF. V is TRBV6-5 and J is TRBJ1-1; possible D gene TRBD1, 6 bases. The CDR3 extends over 15 amino acids. Germline V gene data show CDR1 as MNHEY and CDR2 as SVGAGI. Trimming took off 8 bases at V and 6 bases at J, with 22 bases between the two ends.

This chain connects TRBV27 to TRBJ1-1; D unclear. Germline loops: CDR1 MNHEY, CDR2 SMNVEV (reference sequence). The CDR3 extends over 12 amino acids. Between the trimmed V and J ends, which lost 3 bases and 10 bases, there was a span of 12 bases. The CDR3 sequence: CASSFIREAAFF. The CDR3 DNA is TGTGCCAGCAGTTTTATCCGGGAAGCAGCTTTCTTT.

The chain couples TRBV5-4 to TRBJ2-5; 11 bases are a match to TRBD2. After removal of 2 bases from V and 6 bases from J, the junction contained 6 bases not matched to a gene. CDR3 length equals 15 residues. Germline CDR1 is SGHNT and CDR2 is YYREEE (reference sequence). CDR3 protein: CASSLDSGGAKTQYF. The CDR3 DNA is TGTGCCAGCAGCTTAGATAGCGGGGGGGCAAAGACCCAGTACTTC.

The table lists this clone with a count of one. The rearrangement joins TRBV30 to TRBJ2-1, with TRBD2 as a possible D gene (5 bases). V was pared by 7 bases and J by 11 bases, with 15 bases between. Germline CDR1 is GTSNPN and CDR2 is SVGIG (reference sequence). The CDR3 is 11 amino acids. CDR3 protein: CASGVGGQQFF. The CDR3 nucleotides read TGTGCCTCTGGGGTGGGCGGGCAGCAGTTCTTC.

This chain connects TRBV5-4 to TRBJ1-1; D gene uncertain. The CDR3 length is 12 residues. Looked up from germline, CDR1 is SGHNT and CDR2 is YYREEE (reference sequence). V lost 9 bases and J lost 4, with 13 bases in between. CDR3 protein: CATNGGSTEAFF. CDR3 DNA sequence: TGTGCCACGAATGGAGGGAGCACTGAAGCTTTCTTT.

The chain joins TRBV5-1 to TRBJ2-3; 8 nucleotides align to TRBD2. Germline CDR1 is SGHRS and CDR2 is YFSETQ. CDR3 size: 13 residues. The ends lost 4 bases at V and 8 bases at J; junction bases unmatched: 6. The CDR3 DNA is TGCGCCAGCAGCGAGTATAGCGGGGCTACGCAGTATTTT. The encoded protein is CASSEYSGATQYF.

V and J are TRBV11-3 and TRBJ1-1; TRBD1 agrees at 7 bases. Germline loops: CDR1 SGHNT, CDR2 YENEEA. The CDR3 has 13 amino acids. After removal of 5 bases from V and 4 bases from J, the junction contained 4 bases not matched to a gene. CDR3 amino acids: CASSRTGVTEAFF. The DNA for the CDR3 is TGTGCCAGCAGCAGAACAGGGGTCACTGAAGCTTTCTTT. The full variable domain, in which reference TRBV11-3 and TRBJ1-1 provide the parts outside the CDR3, is EAGVVQSPRYKIIEKKQPVAFWCNPISGHNTLYWYLQNLGQGPELLIRYENEEAVDDSQLPKDRFSAERLKGVDSTLKIQPAELGDSAVYLCASSRTGVTEAFFGQGTRLTVV.

V usage is TRBV6-5 and J usage is TRBJ2-3; 8 bases align to TRBD2. Germline trimming cut 5 bases from V and 7 bases from J; bases unmatched to any gene: 8. Germline lookup yields CDR1 MNHEY and CDR2 SVGAGI. The CDR3 extends over 14 amino acids. The CDR3 here is CASSSGGGTNTQYF. The CDR3 DNA reads TGTGCCAGCAGTAGCGGGGGTGGTACAAATACGCAGTATTTT.

J is TRBJ1-1 and V is TRBV9; a possible D gene is TRBD1 (5 bases). The V gene lost 0 bases and the J gene lost 4 bases, with 7 bases spanning the gap. Germline V CDR1 and CDR2: SGDLS, YYNGEE. This CDR3 is built from 13 residues. The DNA of the CDR3 is TGTGCCAGCAGCGTAGGACAGAGCACTGAAGCTTTCTTT. Protein product: CASSVGQSTEAFF.

In its sample, this clone was seen a few times. Other DNA sequences in the same sample also yield this CDR3. The chain combines TRBV28 with TRBJ1-3, with D unclear. Germline V lookup: CDR1 MDHEN, CDR2 SYDVKM. Between the trimmed V and J ends, which lost 4 bases and 4 bases, there was a span of 11 bases. The CDR3 has 14 amino acids. The CDR3 region has the DNA TGTGCCAGCAGTTCAACAGTCTCCGGAAACACCATATATTTT. It yields the protein CASSSTVSGNTIYF.

The chain uses TRBV5-8 and TRBJ2-1; 10 bases match TRBD1. CDR1 SGHTS and CDR2 YDEGEE come from the germline V gene. Trimming removed 0 bases from V and 2 bases from J; junction bases left unmatched: 2. This CDR3 comprises 16 residues. CDR3 residues: CASSLGDRGTYNEQFF. The CDR3 DNA follows: TGTGCCAGCAGCTTGGGGGACAGGGGCACCTACAATGAGCAGTTCTTC. The full variable domain, with the rest looked up from reference TRBV5-8 and TRBJ2-1, is EAGVTQSPTHLIKTRGQQATLRCSPISGHTSVYWYQQALGLGLQFLLWYDEGEERNRGNFPPRFSGRQFPNYSSELNVNALELEDSALYLCASSLGDRGTYNEQFFGPGTRLTVL.

The rearrangement links TRBV14 to TRBJ2-7, with 11 nucleotides matching TRBD1. This CDR3 comprises 15 residues. Per the germline V gene, CDR1 is SGHDN and CDR2 is FVKESK. V trimming: 5 bases; J trimming: 9 bases; junction bases outside the gene matches: 12. The DNA for the CDR3 is TGTGCCAGCAGCAGAGCCGGGACAGGGGGATTAGGGCAGTACTTC. It yields the protein CASSRAGTGGLGQYF.